This T cell receptor beta chain emerged from a study of cytomegalovirus exposure and HLA in healthy donors. These donors, healthy bone marrow donors, were studied. Germline V gives CDR1 LNHDA, CDR2 SQIVND (reference sequence). The CDR3 is 16 residues long. Trimming took 5 bases from V and 7 from J, leaving 18 bases between them. PCR employed 60 Vbeta and 13 Jbeta primers. Here immunoSEQ multiplex PCR was the method, and the copy in TCRdb shows in-frame clones only, minus some. Of approximately 40,000 clones detected, about 66% appear once; the ten largest clones hold roughly 18%. The chain combines TRBV19 with TRBJ1-6, with D perhaps matching TRBD1 (5 bases). Sample: PBMCs. The TCR originated in a man aged 45-65 years in good health and CMV-seropositive. The CDR3 region is CASSSNGRRGNSPLHF. DNA for the CDR3: TGTGCCAGTAGTTCAAACGGACGGCGGGGCAATTCACCCCTCCACTTT.